This T cell receptor beta chain was recovered during a study of T cell repertoires in cytomegalovirus infection. As for the study in general: Carrying CMV and the relevant HLA type showed in public TCR beta signatures. Findings and caveats of the study: CMV carriers with the relevant HLA were identified by cumulative public TCR beta family frequency. The response measured ex vivo was dominated by TCR beta clonotypes (HLA-C-restricted and CMV-specific).

There are many counts of this clonotype. Its specificity is unknown. TCRdb re-called the reads with MiXCR, one entry per CDR3 protein. The sample lists 110,000 to 150,000 distinct CDR3 sequences, under 8.5% seen once, with approximately 18% in the top ten. Between the trimmed V and J ends, which lost 2 bases and 5 bases, there was a span of 18 bases. Germline V lookup: CDR1 SNHLY, CDR2 FYNNEI. The length of the CDR3 is 17 residues. This clonotype originated in a human donor in good health (CMV status not recorded). Some clones in this sample may be carry-over from other donors' samples. V is TRBV2 and J is TRBJ1-4; a weak D match, TRBD1 (5 bases). Sequencing was carried out using PBMCs. CDR3 DNA sequence: TGTGCCAGCAGTGAACTTCGACAGCCCTCTCTCAATGAAAAACTGTTTTTT. Translated, it gives CASSELRQPSLNEKLFF.